A single sample gave rise to the 22 T cell receptor beta chains below, sequenced in a study of shared clonotypes between healthy human individuals. Repertoires were generated with immunoSEQ multiplex PCR, while TCRdb's copy carries only in-frame clones and drops some. The sample contains about 1.1 million clones, about 80% of which appear only once. Sequenced material: memory CD4+ T cells from PBMCs. The subset is: CD45RA-negative fraction. Receptors originate from a man younger than 30 in good health. Some clones in this sample may be carry-over from other donors' samples.

Comments on this clone: A clone one base away is much larger, so this may be a read error. This chain connects TRBV5-1 to TRBJ2-3; a weak D match, TRBD2 (6 bases). Germline-derived CDR1 and CDR2 are SGHRS and YFSETQ. Trimming left V 0 bases short and J 2 bases short, with 7 bases between. CDR3 length equals 14 residues. This CDR3 is CASSLGTITDTQYF. CDR3 coding DNA: TGCGCCAGCAGCTTGGGGACTATCACAGATACGCAGTATTTT. Supplemented by reference TRBV5-1 and TRBJ2-3, the full variable domain reads KAGVTQTPRYLIKTRGQQVTLSCSPISGHRSVSWYQQTPGQGLQFLFEYFSETQRNKGNFPGRFSGRQFSNSRSEMNVSTLELGDSALYLCASSLGTITDTQYFGPGTRLTVL.

The chain carries TRBV6-6 and TRBJ2-3, with a tentative D call TRBD2 (6 bases). The germline V gene encodes CDR1 MNHNY and CDR2 SVGAGI (reference sequence). V lost 0 bases and J 2 bases, leaving 12 bases between the germline ends. The CDR3 runs 16 residues. CDR3 sequence reads: CASSYSFGSFTDTQYF. The CDR3 coding sequence is TGTGCCAGCAGTTACTCCTTCGGGAGCTTCACAGATACGCAGTATTTT.

The chain carries TRBV11-2 and TRBJ2-3; TRBD2 matches at 7 bases. After removal of 1 base from V and 4 bases from J, the junction contained 8 bases not matched to a gene. This CDR3 spans 16 amino acids. Germline V gene lookup returns CDR1 SGHAT and CDR2 FQNNGV. The CDR3 nucleotides are TGTGCCAGCAGCTTAGGTCGCGGGAGTAATCCAGATACGCAGTATTTT. Translating gives CASSLGRGSNPDTQYF.

V is TRBV18 and J is TRBJ1-3, with unresolved D. CDR1 and CDR2 from the germline V gene are KGHSH and LQKENI. This CDR3 is built from 17 residues. V was clipped by 2 bases and J by 3 bases, with 17 bases between them. The CDR3: CASSPGNSREFGNTIYF. In DNA, the CDR3 is TGTGCCAGCTCACCAGGGAACAGCCGCGAATTTGGAAACACCATATATTTT.

This clone was seen a single time. Here the CDR3 reads CASSLVGFGDNEQFF. For the CDR3, the DNA is TGTGCCAGCAGCTTGGTTGGATTTGGGGACAATGAGCAGTTCTTC. This chain uses TRBV5-4 with TRBJ2-1, with unresolved D. The germline V and J ends were trimmed by 0 bases and 5 bases, with 12 bases remaining between them. This CDR3 contains 15 residues. The germline V gene encodes CDR1 SGHNT and CDR2 YYREEE (reference sequence). Full variable domain (outside the CDR3, taken from reference TRBV5-4 and TRBJ2-1): ETGVTQSPTHLIKTRGQQVTLRCSSQSGHNTVSWYQQALGQGPQFIFQYYREEENGRGNFPPRFSGLQFPNYSSELNVNALELDDSALYLCASSLVGFGDNEQFFGPGTRLTVL.

The gene calls are TRBV7-8 and TRBJ2-2, with 9 bases identical to TRBD2. Per the germline V gene, CDR1 is SGHVS and CDR2 is FQNEAQ. The V gene end was trimmed by 6 bases and the J gene end by 8 bases; junction bases not matched to a gene: 13. The CDR3 has 16 residues. Here the CDR3 DNA reads TGTGCCAGCAGTAGGACGCGGGAGGGCCGATCAGGGGAGCTGTTTTTT. Translation: CASSRTREGRSGELFF. Together with reference TRBV7-8 and TRBJ2-2, the CDR3 gives the full variable domain: GAGVSQSPRYKVAKRGQDVALRCDPISGHVSLFWYQQALGQGPEFLTYFQNEAQLDKSGLPSDRFFAERPEGSVSTLKIQRTQQEDSAVYLCASSRTREGRSGELFFGEGSRLTVL.

Only a few counts were recorded for this clone. The chain uses TRBV4-2 and TRBJ2-3, with D possibly TRBD2 on 5 matching bases. Looked up from germline, CDR1 is LGHNA and CDR2 is YNFKEQ. The ends were cut back, 6 bases at V and 1 base at J, with 11 bases in the middle. The CDR3 runs 14 residues. This CDR3 reads CASRRGSGTDTQYF. The CDR3 DNA is TGTGCCAGCAGAAGAGGTAGCGGCACAGATACGCAGTATTTT.

Of note for this clone: This specimen includes other DNA sequences encoding the same CDR3. The chain links TRBV10-3 to TRBJ2-5, with D maybe TRBD1 (5 bases). This CDR3 region has 13 residues. Germline V gene lookup returns CDR1 ENHRY and CDR2 SYGVKD. V dropped 0 bases and J dropped 3 bases, with 5 bases sitting between them. Here the CDR3 reads CAISESGEETQYF. In DNA form, the CDR3 reads TGTGCCATCAGTGAGTCAGGGGAAGAGACCCAGTACTTC.

The V call is TRBV7-9, the J call TRBJ2-1, with TRBD2 identical over 7 bases. Trimming cost V 5 bases and J 6 bases; bases outside gene matches: 16. There are 17 residues in the CDR3. CDR1 and CDR2 from the germline V gene are SEHNR and FQNEAQ (reference sequence). CDR3 in amino acids: CASSPRWLAVRSNEQFF. CDR3 nucleotide sequence: TGTGCCAGCAGCCCACGTTGGCTAGCGGTGAGGTCCAATGAGCAGTTCTTC.

The genes are TRBV6-6 and TRBJ2-5; TRBD2 matches 9 bases. J was trimmed by 7 bases and V by 4 bases; bases with no gene match: 10. Germline CDR1 is MNHNY and CDR2 is SVGAGI (reference sequence). The CDR3 contains 15 residues. CDR3 sequence: CASSSTTSGPGTQYF. In DNA form, the CDR3 reads TGTGCCAGCAGTTCCACCACTAGCGGGCCGGGGACCCAGTACTTC.

The chain combines TRBV7-9 with TRBJ2-7, with unresolved D. V shed 0 bases and J shed 2 bases, with 2 bases lying between them. This CDR3 region has 12 residues. Germline-derived CDR1 and CDR2 are SEHNR and FQNEAQ (reference sequence). CDR3 bases: TGTGCCAGCAGCTTAGCTACCTACGAGCAGTACTTC. Its translation is CASSLATYEQYF.

This clone was found a few times. The V call is TRBV19, the J call TRBJ2-3, with D possibly being TRBD2 (5 bases). The CDR3 length is 15 residues. V lost 5 bases and J 1 base, leaving 13 bases between the germline ends. The V gene's germline CDR1 is LNHDA and CDR2 SQIVND (reference sequence). The CDR3 loop reads CASSEGARGTDTQYF. As DNA, the CDR3 is TGTGCCAGTAGTGAGGGCGCGCGGGGCACAGATACGCAGTATTTT. Drawing the rest from reference TRBV19 and TRBJ2-3, the complete variable domain is DGGITQSPKYLFRKEGQNVTLSCEQNLNHDAMYWYRQDPGQGLRLIYYSQIVNDFQKGDIAEGYSVSREKKESFPLTVTSAQKNPTAFYLCASSEGARGTDTQYFGPGTRLTVL.

This clone came up a few times. The chain carries TRBV5-6 and TRBJ1-2; no definite D call. The V gene's germline CDR1 is SGHDT and CDR2 YYEEEE. V lost 0 bases to trimming and J lost 12 bases, with 18 bases between them. The CDR3 contains 14 residues. CDR3 DNA sequence: TGTGCCAGCAGCTTGGAGGGCCAGATCACCCCGGACACCTTC. Its translation: CASSLEGQITPDTF.

The chain links TRBV7-7 to TRBJ2-1; D is perhaps TRBD1 or TRBD2 (5 bases each). Germline V CDR1 and CDR2: SSHAT, FNYEAQ (reference sequence). This CDR3 region has 14 residues. With 4 bases removed from V and 8 bases from J, the gap between germline ends came to 15 bases. The CDR3 spells CASSSNRGHDEQFF. The DNA for the CDR3 is TGTGCCAGCAGCTCAAACCGGGGCCATGATGAGCAGTTCTTC.

Worth noting for this clone: This sample includes further DNA sequences coding for the same CDR3. This chain uses TRBV28 with TRBJ1-2; perhaps TRBD1 as D (5 bases). V was pared by 5 bases and J by 8 bases, with 12 bases between. This CDR3 comprises 12 residues. Germline V gives CDR1 MDHEN, CDR2 SYDVKM. The CDR3 region is CASSLRDVGYTF. Here the CDR3 DNA reads TGTGCCAGCAGTCTCAGGGATGTCGGCTACACCTTC.

With regard to this clone: The same CDR3 can be traced to other DNA sequences in this sample. The chain couples TRBV28 to TRBJ2-2; 9 nucleotides agree with TRBD1. This CDR3 is built from 16 residues. The junction had 5 bases not matched to a gene; V was cut back by 6 bases and J by 0 bases. Germline CDR1 is MDHEN and CDR2 is SYDVKM. CDR3 nucleotides: TGTGCCAGCAGCTTACAGGGGGCCCCGAACACCGGGGAGCTGTTTTTT. It translates to CASSLQGAPNTGELFF.

CDR3: CASSTTGQPLSGQYF. CDR3 DNA: TGTGCCAGCAGTACTACGGGACAGCCACTTTCAGGGCAGTACTTC. The chain has TRBV6-5 and TRBJ2-7; 7 bases are a match to TRBD1. CDR3 size: 15 residues. Germline CDR1 is MNHEY and CDR2 is SVGAGI. The junction had 16 bases not matched to a gene; V was cut back by 5 bases and J by 9 bases.

V and J are TRBV4-1 and TRBJ2-7, with TRBD1 matching 12 bases. Losses at the gene ends were 0 bases for V and 4 bases for J; bases not matched to a gene: 7. This CDR3 spans 17 amino acids. Germline values: CDR1 MGHRA, CDR2 YSYEKL. The CDR3 spells CASSQDVRDRGRYEQYF. The CDR3 coding sequence is TGCGCCAGCAGCCAAGATGTTCGGGACAGGGGGCGGTACGAGCAGTACTTC.

This clone was seen only a few times. This rearrangement joins TRBV2 to TRBJ1-4, with D possibly matching TRBD1 (6 bases). V dropped 8 bases and J dropped 10 bases, with 17 bases sitting between them. Germline lookup yields CDR1 SNHLY and CDR2 FYNNEI. The CDR3 runs 13 residues. The CDR3 bases are TGTGCCAGCGGAGGGCAGGGGAACGTAAAACTGTTTTTT. As protein: CASGGQGNVKLFF. Variable domain in full (rest from reference TRBV2 and TRBJ1-4): EPEVTQTPSHQVTQMGQEVILRCVPISNHLYFYWYRQILGQKVEFLVSFYNNEISEKSEIFDDQFSVERPDGSNFTLKIRSTKLEDSAMYFCASGGQGNVKLFFGSGTQLSVL.

The CDR3 sequence: CASSPQSGRGNEQFF. CDR3 in DNA: TGTGCCAGCAGCCCCCAGAGCGGGAGAGGTAATGAGCAGTTCTTC. This chain connects TRBV9 to TRBJ2-1, with TRBD2 matching 8 bases. This CDR3 spans 15 amino acids. The germline V gene has CDR1 SGDLS and CDR2 YYNGEE. Unmatched junction bases numbered 10, after V lost 4 bases and J lost 7 bases.

The rearrangement joins TRBV19 to TRBJ1-5; 9 nucleotides agree with TRBD1. The CDR3 has 16 residues. Per the germline V gene, CDR1 is LNHDA and CDR2 is SQIVND (reference sequence). V lost 8 bases, J lost 6 bases, and 14 bases stayed unmatched. The CDR3 DNA is TGTGCCAGTGCCCCCGGGACAGGGTCCGTGGGTCAGCCCCAGCATTTT. This encodes CASAPGTGSVGQPQHF. Full variable domain (rest looked up from reference TRBV19 and TRBJ1-5): DGGITQSPKYLFRKEGQNVTLSCEQNLNHDAMYWYRQDPGQGLRLIYYSQIVNDFQKGDIAEGYSVSREKKESFPLTVTSAQKNPTAFYLCASAPGTGSVGQPQHFGDGTRLSIL.

The rearrangement links TRBV5-1 to TRBJ2-3; 10 bases fit TRBD1. The V gene's germline CDR1 is SGHRS and CDR2 YFSETQ. This CDR3 spans 15 amino acids. The trim removed 3 bases at V and 5 bases at J, leaving 6 bases unmatched. The CDR3 region is CASSSTGGEVDTQYF. In nucleotides, the CDR3 is TGCGCCAGCAGCTCGACAGGGGGCGAGGTAGATACGCAGTATTTT. Full variable domain (missing parts from reference TRBV5-1 and TRBJ2-3): KAGVTQTPRYLIKTRGQQVTLSCSPISGHRSVSWYQQTPGQGLQFLFEYFSETQRNKGNFPGRFSGRQFSNSRSEMNVSTLELGDSALYLCASSSTGGEVDTQYFGPGTRLTVL.